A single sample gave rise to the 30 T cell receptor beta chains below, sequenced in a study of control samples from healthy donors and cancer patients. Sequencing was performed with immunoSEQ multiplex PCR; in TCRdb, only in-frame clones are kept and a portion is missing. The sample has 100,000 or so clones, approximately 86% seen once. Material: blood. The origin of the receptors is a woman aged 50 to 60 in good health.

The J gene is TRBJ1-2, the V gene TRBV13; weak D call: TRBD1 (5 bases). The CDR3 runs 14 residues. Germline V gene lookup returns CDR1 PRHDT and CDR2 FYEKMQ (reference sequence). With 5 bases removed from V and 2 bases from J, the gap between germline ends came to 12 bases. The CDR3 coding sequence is TGTGCCAGCAGCCGTAACAGGTTAAACTATGGCTACACCTTC. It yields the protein CASSRNRLNYGYTF. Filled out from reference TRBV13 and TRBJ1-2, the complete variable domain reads AAGVIQSPRHLIKEKRETATLKCYPIPRHDTVYWYQQGPGQDPQFLISFYEKMQSDKGSIPDRFSAQQFSDYHSELNMSSLELGDSALYFCASSRNRLNYGYTFGSGTRLTVV.

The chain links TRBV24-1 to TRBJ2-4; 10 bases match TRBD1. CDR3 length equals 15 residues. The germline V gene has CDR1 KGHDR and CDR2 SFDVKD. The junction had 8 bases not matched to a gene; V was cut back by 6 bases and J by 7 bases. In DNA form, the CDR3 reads TGTGCCACCAGTCTTGTGACAGGGGGCTGGAACATTCAGTACTTC. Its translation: CATSLVTGGWNIQYF.

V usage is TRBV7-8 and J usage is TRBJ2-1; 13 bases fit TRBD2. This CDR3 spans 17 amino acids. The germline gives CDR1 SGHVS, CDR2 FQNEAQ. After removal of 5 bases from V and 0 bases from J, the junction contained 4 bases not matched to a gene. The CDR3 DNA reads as TGTGCCAGCAGCCTGGGACTAGCGGGGAGCTCCTACAATGAGCAGTTCTTC. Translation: CASSLGLAGSSYNEQFF.

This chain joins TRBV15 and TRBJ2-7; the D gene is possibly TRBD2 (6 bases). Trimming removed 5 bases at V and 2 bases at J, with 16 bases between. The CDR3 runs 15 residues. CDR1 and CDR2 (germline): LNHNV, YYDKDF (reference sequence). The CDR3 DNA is TGTGCCACCAGCCCCACCGTAGCGGAAACCTACGAGCAGTACTTC. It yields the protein CATSPTVAETYEQYF.

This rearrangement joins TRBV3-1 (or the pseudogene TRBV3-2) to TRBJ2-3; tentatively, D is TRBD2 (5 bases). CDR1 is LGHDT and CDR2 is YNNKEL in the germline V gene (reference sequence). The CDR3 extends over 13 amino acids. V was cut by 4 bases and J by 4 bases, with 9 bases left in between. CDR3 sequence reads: CASSPPGADTQYF. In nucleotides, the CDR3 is TGTGCCAGCAGCCCCCCCGGGGCAGATACGCAGTATTTT.

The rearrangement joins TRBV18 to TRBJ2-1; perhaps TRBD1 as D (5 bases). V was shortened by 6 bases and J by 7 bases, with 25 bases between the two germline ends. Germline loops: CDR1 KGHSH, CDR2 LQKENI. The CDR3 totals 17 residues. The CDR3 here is CASSLVSVGAPKNEQFF. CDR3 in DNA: TGTGCCAGCTCGCTAGTTTCTGTAGGGGCCCCGAAGAATGAGCAGTTCTTC.

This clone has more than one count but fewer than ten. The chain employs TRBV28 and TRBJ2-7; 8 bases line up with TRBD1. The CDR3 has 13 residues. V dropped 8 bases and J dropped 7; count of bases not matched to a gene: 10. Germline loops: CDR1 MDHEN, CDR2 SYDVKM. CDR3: CASGTQGAHEQYF. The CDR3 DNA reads TGTGCCAGCGGGACCCAGGGGGCTCATGAGCAGTACTTC. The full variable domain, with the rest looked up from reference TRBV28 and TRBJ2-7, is DVKVTQSSRYLVKRTGEKVFLECVQDMDHENMFWYRQDPGLGLRLIYFSYDVKMKEKGDIPEGYSVSREKKERFSLILESASTNQTSMYLCASGTQGAHEQYFGPGTRLTVT.

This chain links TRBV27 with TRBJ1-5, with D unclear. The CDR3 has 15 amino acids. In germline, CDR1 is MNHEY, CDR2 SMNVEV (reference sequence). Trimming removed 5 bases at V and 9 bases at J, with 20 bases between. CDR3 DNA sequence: TGTGCCAGCAGTCACGATAGGACGGGGTCATGGCCCCAGCATTTT. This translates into CASSHDRTGSWPQHF.

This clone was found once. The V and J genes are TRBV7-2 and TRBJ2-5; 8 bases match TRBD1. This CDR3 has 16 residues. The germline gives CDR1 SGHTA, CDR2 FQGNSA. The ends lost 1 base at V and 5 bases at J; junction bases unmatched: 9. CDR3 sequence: CASSLVGQGAQETQYF. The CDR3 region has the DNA TGTGCCAGCAGCTTAGTAGGTCAGGGGGCCCAGGAGACCCAGTACTTC.

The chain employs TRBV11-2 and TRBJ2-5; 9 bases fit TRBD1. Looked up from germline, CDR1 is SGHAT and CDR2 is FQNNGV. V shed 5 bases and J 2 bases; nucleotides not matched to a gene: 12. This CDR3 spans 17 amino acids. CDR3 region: CASSRTGTGIIQETQYF. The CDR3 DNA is TGTGCCAGCAGCCGAACCGGGACAGGGATCATACAAGAGACCCAGTACTTC.

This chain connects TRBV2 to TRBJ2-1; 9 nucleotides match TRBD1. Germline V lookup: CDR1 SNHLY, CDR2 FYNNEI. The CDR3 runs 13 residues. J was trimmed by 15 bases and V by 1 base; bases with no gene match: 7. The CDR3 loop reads CASSEEYRGPTFF. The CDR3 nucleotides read TGTGCCAGCAGTGAAGAGTACAGGGGGCCAACGTTCTTC. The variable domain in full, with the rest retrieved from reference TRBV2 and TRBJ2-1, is EPEVTQTPSHQVTQMGQEVILRCVPISNHLYFYWYRQILGQKVEFLVSFYNNEISEKSEIFDDQFSVERPDGSNFTLKIRSTKLEDSAMYFCASSEEYRGPTFFGPGTRLTVL.

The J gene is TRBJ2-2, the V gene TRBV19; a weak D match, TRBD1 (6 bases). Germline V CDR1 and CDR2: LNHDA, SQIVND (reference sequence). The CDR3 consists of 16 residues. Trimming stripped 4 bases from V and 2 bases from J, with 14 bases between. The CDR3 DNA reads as TGTGCCAGTAGTAGACAGGCCTCTAGCAACACCGGGGAGCTGTTTTTT. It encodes CASSRQASSNTGELFF.

Here the CDR3 DNA reads TGTGCCAGCCGAGACCTAGGGACAGGAGGGAGCTATGGCTACACCTTC. Its protein product is CASRDLGTGGSYGYTF. The J gene is TRBJ1-2, the V gene TRBV2; 8 bases line up with TRBD1. Germline loops: CDR1 SNHLY, CDR2 FYNNEI. The CDR3 covers 16 residues. Germline trimming cut 8 bases from V and 4 bases from J; bases unmatched to any gene: 15.

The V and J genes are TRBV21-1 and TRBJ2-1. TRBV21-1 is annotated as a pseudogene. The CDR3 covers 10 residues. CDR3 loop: CASSKEWQFF. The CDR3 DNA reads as TGTGCCAGCAGCAAAGAATGGCAGTTCTTC.

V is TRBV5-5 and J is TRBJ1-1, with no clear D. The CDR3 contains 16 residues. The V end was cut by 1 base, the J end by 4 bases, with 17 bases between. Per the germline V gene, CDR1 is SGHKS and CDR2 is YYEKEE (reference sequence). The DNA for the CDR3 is TGTGCCAGCAGCTTGACGCCGGGGTCGGTGGGCACTGAAGCTTTCTTT. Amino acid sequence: CASSLTPGSVGTEAFF.

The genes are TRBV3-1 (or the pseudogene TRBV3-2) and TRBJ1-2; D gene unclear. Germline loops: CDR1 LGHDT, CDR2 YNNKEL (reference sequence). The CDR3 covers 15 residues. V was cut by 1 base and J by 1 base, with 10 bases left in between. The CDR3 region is CASSQGRGINYGYTF. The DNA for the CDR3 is TGTGCCAGCAGCCAAGGACGCGGGATTAACTATGGCTACACCTTC.

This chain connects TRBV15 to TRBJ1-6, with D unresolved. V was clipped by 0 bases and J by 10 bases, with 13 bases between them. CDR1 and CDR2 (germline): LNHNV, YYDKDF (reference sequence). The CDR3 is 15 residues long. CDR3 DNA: TGTGCCACCAGCAGAGATCTCGGGTCCGGATCACCCCTCCACTTT. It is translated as CATSRDLGSGSPLHF.

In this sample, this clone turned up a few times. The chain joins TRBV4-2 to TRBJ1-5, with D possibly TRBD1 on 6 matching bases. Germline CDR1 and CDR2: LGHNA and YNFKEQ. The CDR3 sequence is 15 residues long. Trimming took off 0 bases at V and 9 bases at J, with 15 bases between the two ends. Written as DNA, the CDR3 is TGTGCCAGCAGCCAAGATCCACAGGGTGAGCGGCCCCAGCATTTT. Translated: CASSQDPQGERPQHF.

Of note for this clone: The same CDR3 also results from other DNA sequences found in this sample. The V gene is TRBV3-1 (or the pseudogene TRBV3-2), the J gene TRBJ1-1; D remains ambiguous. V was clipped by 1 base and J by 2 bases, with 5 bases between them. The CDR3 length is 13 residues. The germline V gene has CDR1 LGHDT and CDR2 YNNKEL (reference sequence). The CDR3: CASSQARNTEAFF. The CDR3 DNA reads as TGTGCCAGCAGCCAAGCTAGAAACACTGAAGCTTTCTTT.

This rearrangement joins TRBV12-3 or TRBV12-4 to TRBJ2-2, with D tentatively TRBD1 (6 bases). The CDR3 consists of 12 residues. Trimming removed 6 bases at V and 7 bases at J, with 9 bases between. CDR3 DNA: TGTGCCAGCAGAACAGGGATCGGGGAGCTGTTTTTT. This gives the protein CASRTGIGELFF.

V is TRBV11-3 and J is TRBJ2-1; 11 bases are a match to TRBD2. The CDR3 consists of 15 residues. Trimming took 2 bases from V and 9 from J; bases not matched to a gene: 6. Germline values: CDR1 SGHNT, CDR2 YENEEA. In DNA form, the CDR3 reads TGTGCCAGCAGCTTAATAGCGGGGGGGCCGGGTGAGCAGTTCTTC. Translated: CASSLIAGGPGEQFF.

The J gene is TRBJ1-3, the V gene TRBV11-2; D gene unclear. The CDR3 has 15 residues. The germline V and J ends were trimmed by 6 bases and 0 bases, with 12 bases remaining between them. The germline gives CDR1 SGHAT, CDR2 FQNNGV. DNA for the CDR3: TGTGCCAGCAGTTCGCCTTCCTACTCTGGAAACACCATATATTTT. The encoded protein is CASSSPSYSGNTIYF.

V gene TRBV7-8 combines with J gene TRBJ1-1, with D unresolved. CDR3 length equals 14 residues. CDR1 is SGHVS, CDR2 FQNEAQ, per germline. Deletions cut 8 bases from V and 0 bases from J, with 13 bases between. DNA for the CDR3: TGTGCCAGCTCTCGGGGAGGGATGAACACTGAAGCTTTCTTT. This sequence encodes CASSRGGMNTEAFF.

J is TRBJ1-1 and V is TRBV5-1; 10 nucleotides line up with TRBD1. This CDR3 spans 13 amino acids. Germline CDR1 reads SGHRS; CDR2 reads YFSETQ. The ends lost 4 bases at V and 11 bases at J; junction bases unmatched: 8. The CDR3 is CASSTGTGDYAFF. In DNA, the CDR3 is TGCGCCAGCAGCACGGGGACAGGGGACTACGCTTTCTTT.

The CDR3 region has the DNA TGTGCCAGCAGTTCTTGGACAGGGGCAGCACATGGCTACACCTTC. Its translation: CASSSWTGAAHGYTF. The rearrangement joins TRBV6-6 to TRBJ1-2; 9 positions match TRBD1. Germline V gene data show CDR1 as MNHNY and CDR2 as SVGAGI (reference sequence). Unmatched junction bases numbered 9, after V lost 4 bases and J lost 6 bases. The CDR3 is 15 amino acids.

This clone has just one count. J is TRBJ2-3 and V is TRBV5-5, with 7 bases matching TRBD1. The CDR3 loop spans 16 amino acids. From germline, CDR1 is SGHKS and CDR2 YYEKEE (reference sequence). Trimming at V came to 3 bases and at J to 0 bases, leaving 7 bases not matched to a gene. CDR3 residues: CASSSGQVASTDTQYF. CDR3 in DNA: TGTGCCAGCAGCTCCGGACAGGTTGCTAGCACAGATACGCAGTATTTT.

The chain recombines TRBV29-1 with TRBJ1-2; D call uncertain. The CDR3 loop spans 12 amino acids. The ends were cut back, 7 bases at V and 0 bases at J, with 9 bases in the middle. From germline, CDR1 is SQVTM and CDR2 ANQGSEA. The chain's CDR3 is CSGITANYGYTF. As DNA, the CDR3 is TGCAGCGGGATAACTGCTAACTATGGCTACACCTTC. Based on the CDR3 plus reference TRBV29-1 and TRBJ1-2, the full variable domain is SAVISQKPSRDICQRGTSLTIQCQVDSQVTMMFWYRQQPGQSLTLIATANQGSEATYESGFVIDKFPISRPNLTFSTLTVSNMSPEDSSIYLCSGITANYGYTFGSGTRLTVV.

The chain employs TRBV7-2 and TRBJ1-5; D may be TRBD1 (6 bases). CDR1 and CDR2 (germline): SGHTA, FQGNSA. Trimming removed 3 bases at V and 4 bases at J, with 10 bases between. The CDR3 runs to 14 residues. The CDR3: CASSFGRGNQPQHF. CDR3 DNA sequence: TGTGCCAGCAGCTTCGGAAGGGGGAATCAGCCCCAGCATTTT.

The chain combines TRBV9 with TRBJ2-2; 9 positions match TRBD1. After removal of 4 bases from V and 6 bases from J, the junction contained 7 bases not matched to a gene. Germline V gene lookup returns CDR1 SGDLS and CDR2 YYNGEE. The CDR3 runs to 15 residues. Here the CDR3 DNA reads TGTGCCAGCAGCTCCCTGACAGGGGGAGCCGGGGAGCTGTTTTTT. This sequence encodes CASSSLTGGAGELFF. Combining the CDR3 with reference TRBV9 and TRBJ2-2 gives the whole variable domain DSGVTQTPKHLITATGQRVTLRCSPRSGDLSVYWYQQSLDQGLQFLIQYYNGEERAKGNILERFSAQQFPDLHSELNLSSLELGDSALYFCASSSLTGGAGELFFGEGSRLTVL.

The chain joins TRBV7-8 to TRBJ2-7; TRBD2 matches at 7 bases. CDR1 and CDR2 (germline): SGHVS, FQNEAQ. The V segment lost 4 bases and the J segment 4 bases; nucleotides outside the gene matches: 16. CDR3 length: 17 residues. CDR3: CASSSRTLGGSHYEQYF. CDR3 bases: TGTGCCAGCAGCTCAAGGACCCTAGGCGGGAGTCATTACGAGCAGTACTTC. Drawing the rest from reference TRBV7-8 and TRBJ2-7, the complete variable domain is GAGVSQSPRYKVAKRGQDVALRCDPISGHVSLFWYQQALGQGPEFLTYFQNEAQLDKSGLPSDRFFAERPEGSVSTLKIQRTQQEDSAVYLCASSSRTLGGSHYEQYFGPGTRLTVT.